This T cell receptor beta chain was captured by sequencing in a study of T cell repertoires in cytomegalovirus infection. The overall study: CMV infection together with matching HLA type was indicated by public TCR beta signatures.

Study-wide results and limits: Carriage of CMV together with the relevant HLA was identifiable through cumulative public TCR beta family frequency.

At least ten counts were recorded for this clonotype. Its matching antigen is unknown. MiXCR, applied by TCRdb to the reads, yields one record per CDR3 protein. The sample has about 490,000 distinct CDR3 sequences; approximately 10% are singletons. Germline V gene data show CDR1 as SGHDN and CDR2 as FVKESK. V was cut by 4 bases and J by 7 bases, with 16 bases left in between. CDR3 size: 14 residues. Sample: PBMCs. The chain couples TRBV14 to TRBJ1-1; possible D gene TRBD1, 5 bases. The receptor was isolated from a human donor in good health (CMV status not recorded). Some clones in this sample may be carry-over from other donors' samples. The CDR3 DNA follows: TGTGCCAGCAGCCTAAGACAGTATAGCTATGAAGCTTTCTTT. Protein: CASSLRQYSYEAFF.